A single sample gave rise to the 26 T cell receptor beta chains below, sequenced in a study of identical twins. TCRdb re-derived calls from the 5' RACE reads in MiXCR, one entry per CDR3 protein. Of about 240,000 distinct CDR3 sequences in the sample, about 10% were seen once. Sequencing was done on a sample of memory T cells sorted from blood. Source of these receptors: a man aged 50 to 60 in good health.

This clonotype was picked up many times. V gene TRBV6-1 combines with J gene TRBJ2-2; D is ambiguous. CDR3 length: 16 residues. Trimming stripped 5 bases from V and 0 bases from J, with 13 bases between. Germline CDR1 and CDR2: MNHNS and SASEGT. The CDR3 sequence: CASSRPGTTNTGELFF. The CDR3 DNA sequence: TGTGCCAGCAGTAGGCCCGGCACGACGAACACCGGGGAGCTGTTTTTT.

In its sample, this clonotype was seen many times. The genes are TRBV5-1 and TRBJ2-2, with TRBD1 as a possible D gene (6 bases). Germline V gene sequence: CDR1 SGHRS, CDR2 YFSETQ. This CDR3 comprises 14 residues. The V and J ends lost 1 base and 5 bases respectively, with 9 bases between them. This CDR3 reads CASSLMRGTGELFF. The CDR3 DNA is TGCGCCAGCAGCTTGATGAGGGGGACCGGGGAGCTGTTTTTT.

This clonotype was observed a few times. This chain links TRBV18 with TRBJ1-4; perhaps TRBD1 as D (6 bases). Between the trimmed V and J ends, which lost 4 bases and 0 bases, there was a span of 15 bases. CDR1 is KGHSH and CDR2 is LQKENI in the germline V gene. The CDR3 runs to 17 residues. The CDR3 protein is CASSRGTTLATNEKLFF. CDR3 bases: TGTGCCAGCTCACGGGGGACAACACTTGCAACTAATGAAAAACTGTTTTTT.

The sample holds many counts of this clonotype. The V gene is TRBV5-1, the J gene TRBJ2-7, with 9 nucleotides matching TRBD2. V shed 1 base, J shed 5 bases, and the junction held 7 bases outside the gene matches. Per germline, CDR1 SGHRS and CDR2 YFSETQ. This CDR3 spans 15 amino acids. The CDR3 here is CASSLLAGRVDEQYF. The DNA of the CDR3 is TGCGCCAGCAGCTTGCTAGCGGGACGAGTCGACGAGCAGTACTTC.

In nucleotides, the CDR3 is TGCAGTGCTAGAGAGACAGGGGGCGGTAATTCACCCCTCCACTTT. This gives the protein CSARETGGGNSPLHF. This chain joins TRBV20-1 and TRBJ1-6, with TRBD1 matching over 10 bases. V lost 0 bases and J lost 6; bases outside the gene matches: 2. The V gene's germline CDR1 is DFQATT and CDR2 SNEGSKA (reference sequence). The CDR3 loop spans 15 amino acids.

This clonotype came up many times. V gene TRBV6-2 or TRBV6-3 combines with J gene TRBJ2-1; D gene unclear. The CDR3 consists of 11 residues. CDR1 and CDR2 (germline): MNHEY, SVGEGT. V was cut by 2 bases and J by 12 bases, with 8 bases left in between. The CDR3 loop reads CASSYNSGQFF. DNA for the CDR3: TGTGCCAGCAGTTACAACTCTGGGCAGTTCTTC.

This clonotype was detected many times. This chain links TRBV11-2 with TRBJ1-2; the D is unclear. CDR3 length: 14 amino acids. CDR1 and CDR2 (germline): SGHAT, FQNNGV. Trimming shortened V by 2 bases and J by 5 bases, and 12 bases separated the two germline ends. The CDR3 here is CASSLRGRNYGYTF. Written as DNA, the CDR3 is TGTGCCAGCAGCTTAAGAGGGAGAAATTATGGCTACACCTTC. Using reference TRBV11-2 and TRBJ1-2 for the parts outside the CDR3, the full variable domain is EAGVAQSPRYKIIEKRQSVAFWCNPISGHATLYWYQQILGQGPKLLIQFQNNGVVDDSQLPKDRFSAERLKGVDSTLKIQPAKLEDSAVYLCASSLRGRNYGYTFGSGTRLTVV.

This clonotype was recorded a few times. This rearrangement joins TRBV12-3 or TRBV12-4 to TRBJ2-2, with D perhaps assigned TRBD1 or TRBD2 (5 bases each). This CDR3 region has 13 residues. The V end lost 4 bases, the J end lost 10 bases, and 13 bases lay between the germline ends. CDR3: CASSWSVGVELFF. In DNA, the CDR3 is TGTGCCAGCAGTTGGTCTGTGGGGGTGGAGCTGTTTTTT.

This clonotype was observed a few times. The chain has TRBV7-8 and TRBJ1-6; no reliable D call. V was clipped by 5 bases and J by 14 bases, with 25 bases between them. This CDR3 has 16 residues. The germline V gene encodes CDR1 SGHVS and CDR2 FQNEAQ. Here the CDR3 DNA reads TGTGCCAGCAGCCCATTAGCGGGGATTTTCCCAGCAGCCCTCCACTTT. Amino acids: CASSPLAGIFPAALHF. Filled out from reference TRBV7-8 and TRBJ1-6, the complete variable domain reads GAGVSQSPRYKVAKRGQDVALRCDPISGHVSLFWYQQALGQGPEFLTYFQNEAQLDKSGLPSDRFFAERPEGSVSTLKIQRTQQEDSAVYLCASSPLAGIFPAALHFGNGTRLTVT.

The rearrangement joins TRBV6-1 to TRBJ2-7; 9 nucleotides agree with TRBD1. J was trimmed by 3 bases and V by 6 bases; bases with no gene match: 12. Germline values: CDR1 MNHNS, CDR2 SASEGT. CDR3 length: 16 residues. In nucleotides, the CDR3 is TGTGCCAGCAGCCGAACCCGGGACAGGGTTTACTACGAGCAGTACTTC. The encoded protein is CASSRTRDRVYYEQYF.

This clonotype was recorded many times. This chain connects TRBV9 to TRBJ2-3; TRBD2 agrees at 9 bases. CDR1 is SGDLS, CDR2 YYNGEE, per germline. The J segment lost 7 bases and the V segment lost 0 bases, leaving 15 bases of the junction unmatched. The CDR3 consists of 18 residues. The CDR3 coding sequence is TGTGCCAGCAGCGTAGCCGAAATCAGCGGGGGGCTTGTGTATACGCAGTATTTT. Its translation: CASSVAEISGGLVYTQYF.

In its sample, this clonotype was seen a few times. The V and J genes are TRBV20-1 and TRBJ2-7; no clear D gene. The CDR3 contains 12 residues. Trimming took off 3 bases at V and 5 bases at J, with 11 bases between the two ends. Germline V gene lookup returns CDR1 DFQATT and CDR2 SNEGSKA (reference sequence). The DNA for the CDR3 is TGCAGTGCTAGGTACGAGGCAAACGAGCAGTACTTC. Protein: CSARYEANEQYF.

Many counts were recorded for this clonotype. The CDR3, as DNA: TGTGCCAGCGTCGGTAGCGGGGGGCGGGTCACCGGGGAGCTGTTTTTT. It encodes CASVGSGGRVTGELFF. V gene TRBV2 combines with J gene TRBJ2-2; TRBD2 matches at 10 bases. V trimming: 8 bases; J trimming: 4 bases; junction bases outside the gene matches: 10. The CDR3 totals 16 residues. The germline gives CDR1 SNHLY, CDR2 FYNNEI.

This clonotype was found a few times. V usage is TRBV7-6 and J usage is TRBJ1-4; tentative D call: TRBD1 (6 bases). Trimming cost V 3 bases and J 3 bases, with 14 bases left between them. The CDR3 has 16 residues. The germline V gene has CDR1 SGHVS and CDR2 FNYEAQ. The CDR3 is CASSLGQGTANEKLFF. The CDR3 DNA is TGTGCCAGCAGCTTGGGGCAGGGGACGGCTAATGAAAAACTGTTTTTT. Combining the CDR3 with reference TRBV7-6 and TRBJ1-4 gives the whole variable domain GAGVSQSPRYKVTKRGQDVALRCDPISGHVSLYWYRQALGQGPEFLTYFNYEAQQDKSGLPNDRFSAERPEGSISTLTIQRTEQRDSAMYRCASSLGQGTANEKLFFGSGTQLSVL.

This clonotype has only a few counts. This CDR3 is CASSGSGTGTPGEQFF. The CDR3 bases are TGTGCCAGCAGCGGATCCGGGACAGGAACTCCAGGGGAGCAGTTCTTC. This sequence joins TRBV11-3 and TRBJ2-1, with 8 positions matching TRBD1. Germline CDR1 is SGHNT and CDR2 is YENEEA. This CDR3 is 16 amino acids long. Trimming took 5 bases from V and 10 from J; bases not matched to a gene: 16.

This clonotype occurred many times. The CDR3 reads CSASRGLIAGGYNEQFF. For the CDR3, the DNA is TGCAGTGCTAGCCGCGGGCTTATCGCGGGAGGCTACAATGAGCAGTTCTTC. J is TRBJ2-1 and V is TRBV20-1; TRBD2 agrees at 8 bases. Germline assignment: CDR1 DFQATT and CDR2 SNEGSKA (reference sequence). V lost 3 bases to trimming and J lost 3 bases; unmatched junction nucleotides: 13. This CDR3 has 17 amino acids.

The chain joins TRBV15 to TRBJ1-4; D unresolved. Trimming took 0 bases from V and 5 from J, leaving 7 bases between them. The germline V gene has CDR1 LNHNV and CDR2 YYDKDF (reference sequence). This CDR3 contains 14 residues. CDR3 sequence reads: CATSRDPANEKLFF. In DNA form, the CDR3 reads TGTGCCACCAGCAGAGATCCGGCGAATGAAAAACTGTTTTTT.

The table lists this clonotype with many counts. J is TRBJ2-5 and V is TRBV4-2; 8 positions match TRBD1. Germline CDR1 LGHNA, CDR2 YNFKEQ. V gave up 4 bases and J gave up 1 base; unmatched junction bases: 5. The CDR3 runs to 15 residues. In DNA, the CDR3 is TGTGCCAGCAGCCCCAGGGACAGGACCCAAGAGACCCAGTACTTC. Translated: CASSPRDRTQETQYF.

This clonotype was seen only a few times. The rearrangement links TRBV20-1 to TRBJ1-6; a possible D gene is TRBD1 (5 bases). V was shortened by 6 bases and J by 0 bases, with 18 bases between the two germline ends. This CDR3 is built from 17 residues. CDR1 and CDR2 from the germline V gene are DFQATT and SNEGSKA (reference sequence). CDR3 coding DNA: TGCAGTGCCACGAATCAGGGCGGGGGCTCCTATAATTCACCCCTCCACTTT. Protein sequence: CSATNQGGGSYNSPLHF.

V and J are TRBV20-1 and TRBJ2-3; D gene uncertain. There are 16 residues in the CDR3. V was clipped by 2 bases and J by 2 bases, with 17 bases between them. In germline, CDR1 is DFQATT, CDR2 SNEGSKA (reference sequence). CDR3 nucleotide sequence: TGCAGTGCTAGATCTGCCCCTTTTGTATCCACAGATACGCAGTATTTT. Amino acids: CSARSAPFVSTDTQYF.

The V and J genes are TRBV4-3 and TRBJ1-5, with D perhaps TRBD1 (6 bases). CDR3 length equals 17 residues. Between the trimmed V and J ends, which lost 0 bases and 6 bases, there was a span of 18 bases. Germline loops: CDR1 LGHNA, CDR2 YSLEER. CDR3 residues: CASSQDLRQGLPQPQHF. As DNA, the CDR3 is TGCGCCAGCAGCCAAGATCTTCGGCAGGGGCTTCCTCAGCCCCAGCATTTT.

A note on this clonotype: At one boundary the junction diverges from the germline segment, which might be a read error. The rearrangement uses TRBV5-5 and TRBJ1-6; D ambiguous. CDR3 length: 14 amino acids. Germline CDR1 reads SGHKS; CDR2 reads YYEKEE (reference sequence). CDR3 amino acids: CASSSRGNNSPLLF. CDR3 nucleotides: TGTGCCAGCAGCTCAAGAGGGAATAATTCACCCCTCCTCTTT.

V and J are TRBV2 and TRBJ2-1; possible D gene TRBD1, 5 bases. Germline CDR1 and CDR2: SNHLY and FYNNEI. The ends were cut back, 5 bases at V and 6 bases at J, with 20 bases in the middle. This CDR3 region has 16 residues. CDR3: CASSYTGLPSVNEQFF. The CDR3 nucleotides are TGTGCCAGCAGTTATACAGGTCTGCCGAGCGTCAATGAGCAGTTCTTC.

This clonotype was observed a few times. CDR3 nucleotides: TGTGCCAGCAGTTTAGGCAGGGGGCGCGAAACCCACGAGCAGTTCTTC. Amino acids: CASSLGRGRETHEQFF. V usage is TRBV12-3 or TRBV12-4 and J usage is TRBJ2-1; TRBD1 matches at 8 bases. The CDR3 totals 16 residues. Trimming cost V 1 base and J 10 bases; bases outside gene matches: 12.

This chain uses TRBV21-1 with TRBJ1-2; TRBD1 is taken as the D call from the table, unchecked against the DNA. TRBV21-1 is deemed a pseudogene. The CDR3 loop spans 13 amino acids. The CDR3 sequence: CASSNLDRHGYTF. In nucleotides, the CDR3 is TGTGCCAGCAGCAACCTGGACAGGCATGGCTACACCTTC.

This clonotype was detected only a few times. The chain recombines TRBV28 with TRBJ1-2, with D possibly matching TRBD1 (6 bases). Trimming took off 5 bases at V and 6 bases at J, with 19 bases between the two ends. Germline V gives CDR1 MDHEN, CDR2 SYDVKM. The CDR3 has 15 amino acids. The CDR3 sequence: CASSTGTPPGHGYTF. CDR3 bases: TGTGCCAGCAGTACAGGGACACCCCCGGGCCATGGCTACACCTTC.